This T cell receptor beta chain originates from a study of beta chain features in type 1 diabetes (dated by TCRdb to the late 2010s). Study-level background: Mean age, gender distribution, total cell number and subset yield did not differ between patients and healthy donors. Across all samples, some 99 million sorted cells were examined, and cell number per subset correlated strongly with RNA yield. In the study, recently diagnosed type 1 diabetes patients and matched healthy donors were compared on the TCRB repertoires of their sorted circulating CD4+ T cell subsets. Regulatory and stem cell-like memory subsets were obtained from only 8 patients and roughly 8 healthy donors, while naive and central memory subsets were obtained from all 28 donors. General conclusions and limits of the study: Fewer insertions and more nucleotide deletions at VDJ recombination sites were observed in patients with type 1 diabetes, implying thymic rearrangement abnormalities. Naive, central memory and regulatory TCRB repertoires appeared more similar among patients than among healthy donors. HLA sub-analyses involved small numbers of individuals, so any influence of HLA type on TCRB rearrangement remained unresolved. Type 1 diabetes patients showed a moderate but significant shortening of TCRB CDR3 length in all four CD4+ subsets. PCR may preferentially amplify shorter templates, but because patient and control samples were amplified and corrected together, any resulting skew would affect both groups equally. Sequencing cDNA rather than genomic DNA could over-represent highly expressing activated cells, although activation and CD3 levels did not differ between groups.

All of the isolated RNA was reverse transcribed with the High Capacity cDNA Reverse Transcription Kit, so expressed TCRB transcripts were sequenced. Deep immunoSEQ sequencing was performed on naive, central memory and regulatory T cell samples, with an average of roughly 3.3 million total reads per sample. Sorted cells were lysed in RLT buffer and RNA was extracted with DNase-treated RNeasy Micro or Mini kits, depending on cell number. To prevent cross-contamination, every cell subset was processed on its own, while patient and healthy donor samples were processed together. TCRB sequences were amplified from cDNA with the immunoSEQ multiplex PCR, producing 87-bp fragments spanning the CDR3 region. Sequencing of the amplicons was done on the Illumina HiSeq platform. As for the original processing: PCR bias was computationally corrected using synthetic template baselines, reads within Hamming distance 2 were collapsed, and singletons that could not be merged were discarded. Reads were aligned against IMGT to assign V, D and J genes, CDR3 length and insertions or deletions at six rearrangement sites. Within each subset, clonotype counts were normalized to sorted cell number, after which true diversity and Gini coefficients were computed with the tcR R package. The overlap coefficient, calculated on TCRB nucleotide sequences, was used to measure repertoire sharing. The clones in this table, taken by TCRdb from immuneACCESS, are in-frame only. Not every clone is retained; where verified, under half of the shortfall comes from an unresolved V gene, and the cause of the rest is unknown. V and J calls and clone size come straight from that table; D and trimming were deduced from the DNA. For this sample the table gives 310,000 or so clones, of which around 9% were detected only once. Of the sample, approximately 1% falls within the top ten clones.

From each donor, a single peripheral blood sample of around 120 mL on average was drawn into heparinised tubes. A BD FACSAria II was used to sort naive, central memory, regulatory and stem cell-like memory CD4+ T cells with a panel that included CD45RO, CCR7, CD25, CD127, CD95 and CD27. Every sorted population had a purity above 95%. Right away, PBMCs were isolated by Lymphoprep density gradient centrifugation and were stained directly, with no culture step. To minimize batch effects, samples were stained and sorted in pairs, one healthy donor with one patient per experiment. This clone was recorded many times. Its specific antigen is unknown. Base qualities are missing; no much larger clone stands one base away. The CDR3 numbers 12 residues from cysteine through phenylalanine. The only DNA kept is the CDR3, 36 bases in frame from the first base. Relative to germline, V is 8 bases shorter and J is 6 bases shorter, with 13 bases between their ends. The germline V gene (reference sequence) gives CDR1 as MNHEY and CDR2 as SMNVEV.

The sample comprised central memory CD4+ T cells from blood. The rearrangement joined TRBV27 to TRBJ1-2, with the identity of the D gene unclear. This TCR was recovered from a man aged 25 to 40 with type 1 diabetes. The DNA sequence is TGTGCCAGCGCCGGCCGGATGGATGGCTACACCTTC. Its amino acids are CASAGRMDGYTF.